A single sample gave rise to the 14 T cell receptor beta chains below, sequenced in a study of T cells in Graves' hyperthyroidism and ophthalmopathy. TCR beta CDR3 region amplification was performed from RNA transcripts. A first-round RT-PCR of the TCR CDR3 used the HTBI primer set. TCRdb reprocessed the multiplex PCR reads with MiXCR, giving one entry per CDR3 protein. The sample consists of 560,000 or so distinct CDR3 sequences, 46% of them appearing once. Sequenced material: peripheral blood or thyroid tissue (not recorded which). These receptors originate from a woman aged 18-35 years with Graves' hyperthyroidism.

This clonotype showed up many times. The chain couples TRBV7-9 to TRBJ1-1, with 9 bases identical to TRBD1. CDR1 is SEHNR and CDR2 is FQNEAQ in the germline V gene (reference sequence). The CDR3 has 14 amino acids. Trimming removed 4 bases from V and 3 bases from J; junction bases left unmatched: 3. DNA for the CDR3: TGTGCCAGCAGCTCCGGACAGGGGCACACTGAAGCTTTCTTT. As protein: CASSSGQGHTEAFF.

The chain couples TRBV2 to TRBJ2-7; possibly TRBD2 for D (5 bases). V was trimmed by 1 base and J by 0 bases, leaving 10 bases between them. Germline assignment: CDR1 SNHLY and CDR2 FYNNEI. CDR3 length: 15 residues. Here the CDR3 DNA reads TGTGCCAGCAGTGAAGAGGGAGAGAGCTCCTACGAGCAGTACTTC. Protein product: CASSEEGESSYEQYF.

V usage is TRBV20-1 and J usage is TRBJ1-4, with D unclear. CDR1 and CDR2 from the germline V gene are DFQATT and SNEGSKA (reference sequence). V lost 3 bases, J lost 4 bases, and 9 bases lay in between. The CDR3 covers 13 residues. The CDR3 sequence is CSARADLNEKLFF. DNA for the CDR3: TGCAGTGCTAGGGCAGATCTTAATGAAAAACTGTTTTTT.

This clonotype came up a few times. The CDR3 protein is CSARAGVFGYEQYF. DNA for the CDR3: TGCAGTGCTAGAGCGGGAGTCTTCGGTTACGAGCAGTACTTC. J is TRBJ2-7 and V is TRBV20-1; D possibly corresponds to TRBD2 (6 bases). This CDR3 comprises 14 residues. Germline V gene data show CDR1 as DFQATT and CDR2 as SNEGSKA (reference sequence). Trimming took off 1 base at V and 4 bases at J, with 14 bases between the two ends.

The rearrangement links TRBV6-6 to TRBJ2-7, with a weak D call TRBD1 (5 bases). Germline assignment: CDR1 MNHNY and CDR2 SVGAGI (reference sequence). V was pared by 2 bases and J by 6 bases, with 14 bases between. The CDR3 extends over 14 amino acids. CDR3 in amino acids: CASSYGRDLREQYF. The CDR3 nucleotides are TGTGCCAGCAGTTACGGCAGGGATCTACGCGAGCAGTACTTC.

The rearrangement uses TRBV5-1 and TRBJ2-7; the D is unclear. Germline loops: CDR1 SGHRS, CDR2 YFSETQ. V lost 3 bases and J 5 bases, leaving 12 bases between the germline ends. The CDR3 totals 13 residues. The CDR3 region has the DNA TGCGCCAGCAGCTCACTTCCGAAGAACGAGCAGTACTTC. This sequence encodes CASSSLPKNEQYF.

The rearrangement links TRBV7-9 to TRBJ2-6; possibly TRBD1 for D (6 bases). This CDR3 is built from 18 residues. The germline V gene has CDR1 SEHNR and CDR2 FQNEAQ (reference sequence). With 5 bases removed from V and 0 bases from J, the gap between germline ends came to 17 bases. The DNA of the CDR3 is TGTGCCAGCAGCCCCCTAGGACAGATGTCCTCTGGGGCCAACGTCCTGACTTTC. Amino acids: CASSPLGQMSSGANVLTF.

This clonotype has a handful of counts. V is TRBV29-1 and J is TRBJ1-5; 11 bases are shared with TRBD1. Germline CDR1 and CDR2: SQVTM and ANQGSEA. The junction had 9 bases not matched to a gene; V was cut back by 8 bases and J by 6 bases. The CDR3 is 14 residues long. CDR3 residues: CSSRTGGMAQPQHF. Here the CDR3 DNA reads TGCAGCAGTAGGACAGGGGGCATGGCTCAGCCCCAGCATTTT.

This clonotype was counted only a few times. CDR3 coding DNA: TGTGCCAGCAGCGTAAGACTAGCGGACTACGAGCAGTACTTC. Translated: CASSVRLADYEQYF. The J gene is TRBJ2-7, the V gene TRBV9; 9 bases align to TRBD2. Germline CDR1 and CDR2: SGDLS and YYNGEE. After removal of 1 base from V and 3 bases from J, the junction contained 2 bases not matched to a gene. CDR3 length equals 14 residues.

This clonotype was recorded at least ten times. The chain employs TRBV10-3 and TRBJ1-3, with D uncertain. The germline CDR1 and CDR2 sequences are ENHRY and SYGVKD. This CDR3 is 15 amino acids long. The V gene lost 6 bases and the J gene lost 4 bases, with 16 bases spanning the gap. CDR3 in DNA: TGTGCCATCAGCCGTCCCGAGATAGGAGGAAACACCATATATTTT. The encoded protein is CAISRPEIGGNTIYF.

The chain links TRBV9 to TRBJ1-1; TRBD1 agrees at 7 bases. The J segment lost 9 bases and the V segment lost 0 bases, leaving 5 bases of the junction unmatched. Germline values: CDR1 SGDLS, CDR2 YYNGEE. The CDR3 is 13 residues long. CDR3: CASSVAYRGQAFF. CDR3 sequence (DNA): TGTGCCAGCAGCGTAGCTTACAGGGGACAAGCTTTCTTT.

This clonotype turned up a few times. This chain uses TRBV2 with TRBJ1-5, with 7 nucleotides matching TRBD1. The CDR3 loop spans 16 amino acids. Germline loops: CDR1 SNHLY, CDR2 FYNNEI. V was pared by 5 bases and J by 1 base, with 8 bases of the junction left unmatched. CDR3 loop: CASSPRTGLSNQPQHF. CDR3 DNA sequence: TGTGCCAGCAGTCCCAGGACAGGCCTAAGCAATCAGCCCCAGCATTTT.

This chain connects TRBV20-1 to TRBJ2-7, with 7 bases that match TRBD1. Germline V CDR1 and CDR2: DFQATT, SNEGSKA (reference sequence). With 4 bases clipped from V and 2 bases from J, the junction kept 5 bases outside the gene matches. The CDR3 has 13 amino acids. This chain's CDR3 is CSATPTGTYEQYF. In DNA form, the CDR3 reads TGCAGTGCTACTCCGACAGGGACCTACGAGCAGTACTTC.

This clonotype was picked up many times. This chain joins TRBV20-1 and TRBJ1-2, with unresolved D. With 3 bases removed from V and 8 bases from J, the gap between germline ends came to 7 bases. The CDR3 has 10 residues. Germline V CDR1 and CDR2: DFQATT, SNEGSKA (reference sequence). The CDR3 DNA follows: TGCAGTGCTAGTATGGGAGGCTACACCTTC. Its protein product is CSASMGGYTF.